What follows are 17 T cell receptor beta chains derived from one specimen sequenced in a study of radiotherapy plus CTLA-4 blockade in lung cancer. Only in-frame clones appear in the TCRdb table, and some are missing; sequencing was by immunoSEQ multiplex PCR. The profile shows 51,000 or so clones, 70% to 90% of them singletons. This material consisted of peripheral blood, taken from a patient treated with radiotherapy plus ipilimumab. These receptors were collected from a human donor with non-small cell lung cancer whose response to radiotherapy plus ipilimumab could not be evaluated.

J is TRBJ2-3 and V is TRBV27, with 11 bases identical to TRBD2. From germline, CDR1 is MNHEY and CDR2 SMNVEV (reference sequence). V was clipped by 4 bases and J by 5 bases; unmatched bases: 11. The CDR3 consists of 17 residues. The CDR3 protein is CASSSFLLAGGGDTQYF. CDR3 DNA sequence: TGTGCCAGCAGTTCCTTTCTCCTAGCGGGAGGTGGAGATACGCAGTATTTT.

The V call is TRBV7-2, the J call TRBJ2-4; the D gene is possibly TRBD1 (7 bases). CDR3 length: 17 residues. Trimming cost V 1 base and J 2 bases, with 15 bases left between them. CDR1 is SGHTA, CDR2 FQGNSA, per germline. CDR3 coding DNA: TGTGCCAGCAGCTTAGTAGGAGGGGGCGCTTCCAAAAACATTCAGTACTTC. It yields the protein CASSLVGGGASKNIQYF.

The chain employs TRBV9 and TRBJ2-2; 7 positions match TRBD2. The germline V gene encodes CDR1 SGDLS and CDR2 YYNGEE. This CDR3 is 15 amino acids long. Trimming cost V 0 bases and J 5 bases; bases outside gene matches: 4. Written as DNA, the CDR3 is TGTGCCAGCAGCGTAGGCGGGAGAGGTACCGGGGAGCTGTTTTTT. Translation gives CASSVGGRGTGELFF.

The chain employs TRBV7-9 and TRBJ2-5; TRBD2 aligns across 7 bases. The CDR3 is 12 residues long. The germline gives CDR1 SEHNR, CDR2 FQNEAQ (reference sequence). The trim removed 11 bases at V and 5 bases at J, leaving 8 bases unmatched. CDR3 residues: CAGGLVGETQYF. In nucleotides, the CDR3 is TGTGCCGGTGGACTAGTGGGGGAGACCCAGTACTTC.

The gene calls are TRBV7-9 and TRBJ2-3; D is perhaps TRBD2 (5 bases). The CDR3 has 17 amino acids. Germline values: CDR1 SEHNR, CDR2 FQNEAQ (reference sequence). V lost 4 bases, J lost 0 bases, and 17 bases lay in between. CDR3 protein: CASSSGSGRRSTDTQYF. The DNA for the CDR3 is TGTGCCAGCAGCTCCGGCAGCGGACGTCGAAGCACAGATACGCAGTATTTT.

The rearrangement uses TRBV28 and TRBJ2-4; D is perhaps TRBD2 (6 bases). Germline V gene lookup returns CDR1 MDHEN and CDR2 SYDVKM. Trimming removed 5 bases from V and 9 bases from J, with 11 bases in between. This CDR3 is 12 amino acids long. The CDR3 protein is CASSPGVGIQYF. The CDR3 DNA reads as TGTGCCAGCAGTCCGGGAGTGGGCATTCAGTACTTC.

The J gene is TRBJ2-1, the V gene TRBV19, with 11 bases matching TRBD2. V was pared by 5 bases and J by 6 bases, with 9 bases of the junction left unmatched. The CDR3 is 16 residues long. From germline, CDR1 is LNHDA and CDR2 SQIVND (reference sequence). CDR3 amino acids: CASSPHSGGGSNEQFF. In DNA form, the CDR3 reads TGTGCCAGTAGTCCCCATAGCGGGGGGGGGTCCAATGAGCAGTTCTTC.

A single count supports this clone. The chain employs TRBV5-1 and TRBJ2-2; D might be TRBD2 (6 bases). This CDR3 is 15 amino acids long. Germline V gives CDR1 SGHRS, CDR2 YFSETQ. Trimming stripped 0 bases from V and 4 bases from J, with 10 bases between. Here the CDR3 DNA reads TGCGCCAGCAGCTTGGTTTTGGGAGGCACCGGGGAGCTGTTTTTT. Its protein is CASSLVLGGTGELFF.

The V and J genes are TRBV7-9 and TRBJ1-6, with 9 bases that match TRBD1. The germline gives CDR1 SEHNR, CDR2 FQNEAQ (reference sequence). This CDR3 is built from 16 residues. Losses at the gene ends were 4 bases for V and 7 bases for J; bases not matched to a gene: 8. CDR3 in DNA: TGTGCCAGCAGCTCACCCCCCGGGACAGGGAATTCACCCCTCCACTTT. Its protein product is CASSSPPGTGNSPLHF.

The rearrangement joins TRBV9 to TRBJ1-1; D call uncertain. V was cut by 2 bases and J by 3 bases, with 14 bases left in between. The length of the CDR3 is 15 residues. The germline V gene has CDR1 SGDLS and CDR2 YYNGEE. The CDR3: CASSVTGSRDTEAFF. The CDR3 nucleotides are TGTGCCAGCAGCGTGACGGGATCGAGGGACACTGAAGCTTTCTTT.

Only one count was recorded for this clone. This chain connects TRBV4-3 to TRBJ2-1; TRBD2 agrees at 9 bases. The CDR3 sequence is 17 residues long. V lost 1 base to trimming and J lost 7 bases; unmatched junction nucleotides: 11. CDR1 and CDR2 from the germline V gene are LGHNA and YSLEER. CDR3 bases: TGCGCCAGCAGCCAAGCGAGGGCTAGCGGGATCAGGAATGAGCAGTTCTTC. This gives the protein CASSQARASGIRNEQFF.

This chain uses TRBV19 with TRBJ1-2, with a weak D call TRBD1 (5 bases). The length of the CDR3 is 10 residues. CDR1 is LNHDA, CDR2 SQIVND, per germline (reference sequence). Trimming took off 10 bases at V and 8 bases at J, with 11 bases between the two ends. The DNA of the CDR3 is TGTGCCAAGCGACAGCGAGGCTACACCTTC. Protein product: CAKRQRGYTF.

The chain combines TRBV4-1 with TRBJ1-2; weak D call: TRBD1 (6 bases). This CDR3 comprises 15 residues. The V and J ends lost 2 bases and 3 bases respectively, with 13 bases between them. In germline, CDR1 is MGHRA, CDR2 YSYEKL. Written as DNA, the CDR3 is TGCGCCAGCAGCCAATCCGTTGGACAGTACTATGGCTACACCTTC. This codes for CASSQSVGQYYGYTF.

The rearrangement joins TRBV18 to TRBJ1-3, with D uncertain. Germline CDR1 is KGHSH and CDR2 is LQKENI. The V and J ends lost 3 bases and 0 bases respectively, with 15 bases between them. CDR3 length: 17 residues. This CDR3 reads CASSPAAVRGSGNTIYF. CDR3 DNA: TGTGCCAGCTCACCCGCCGCGGTCCGGGGCTCTGGAAACACCATATATTTT.

J is TRBJ2-7 and V is TRBV6-6; D uncertain. The CDR3 has 12 amino acids. Trimming removed 2 bases from V and 6 bases from J, with 8 bases in between. CDR1 is MNHNY and CDR2 is SVGAGI in the germline V gene (reference sequence). CDR3 nucleotide sequence: TGTGCCAGCAGTTACGGGTCGGGCGAGCAGTACTTC. This encodes CASSYGSGEQYF.

The J gene is TRBJ1-1, the V gene TRBV6-6; 8 positions match TRBD1. V shed 6 bases, J shed 2 bases, and the junction held 11 bases outside the gene matches. Germline CDR1 reads MNHNY; CDR2 reads SVGAGI (reference sequence). The CDR3 is 16 residues long. CDR3 DNA: TGTGCCAGCAGCGCAATGCGGGACAGGATCAACACTGAAGCTTTCTTT. Protein: CASSAMRDRINTEAFF.

In its sample, this clone was seen a few times. The J gene is TRBJ1-1, the V gene TRBV7-8; D is unclear. This CDR3 has 13 residues. Germline V gives CDR1 SGHVS, CDR2 FQNEAQ. Trimming cost V 2 bases and J 1 base, with 5 bases left between them. The CDR3, as DNA: TGTGCCAGCAGCTTATCAGGGAACACTGAAGCTTTCTTT. It encodes CASSLSGNTEAFF.